This entry features one T cell receptor (beta chain) sequence. The antigen is unknown. The entry originates in a study of T cell responses to AZD1222 COVID-19 vaccine. Study results and caveats: Vaccine-associated CD4 TCRs ranged over spike, dominating at 160-218 and 743-854.

V was clipped by 2 bases and J by 4 bases; unmatched bases: 6. This CDR3 spans 16 amino acids. Germline V gene sequence: CDR1 GTSNPN, CDR2 SVGIG (reference sequence). The repertoire was sequenced with immunoSEQ multiplex PCR; TCRdb's copy has only in-frame clones and lacks some. The sample gives about 140,000 clones, 75% to 90% of which show up once; around 1.5% is in the top ten. The rearrangement uses TRBV30 and TRBJ2-7; TRBD2 matches 15 bases. The clonotype originates from an adult in good health. The source material was peripheral blood, sampled on day 0 of AZD1222 vaccination. The CDR3: CAWSTGTSGRFYEQYF. The CDR3 DNA is TGTGCCTGGAGTACCGGGACTAGCGGGAGGTTTTACGAGCAGTACTTC.